The entry below gives a single TCR beta chain sequence along with its context. What it binds is unknown. This sample stems from a study of lymphopenia after photon versus proton radiotherapy. Broader study findings: Oligoclonal CD8+ Temra expansion after nadir drove photon patients' diversity drop. Photon-treated patients lost naive T cells and TCR diversity; proton-treated stayed stable.

Germline loops: CDR1 MDHEN, CDR2 SYDVKM. The CDR3 runs 12 residues. V lost 7 bases to trimming and J lost 7 bases, with 13 bases between them. Sequencing was performed with immunoSEQ multiplex PCR; in TCRdb, only in-frame clones are kept and a portion is missing. The table lists around 64,000 clones, 85% to 95% of them singletons, with approximately 2.1% in the top ten. This receptor was identified in a woman aged 40 to 49 with cholangiocarcinoma. The sequences come from peripheral blood, collected from a patient treated with photon-based radiotherapy. This chain links TRBV28 with TRBJ1-2, with a tentative D call TRBD1 (5 bases). The CDR3 nucleotides are TGTGCCAGCACGCGGGGGGTGTCTGGCTACACCTTC. Protein sequence: CASTRGVSGYTF.